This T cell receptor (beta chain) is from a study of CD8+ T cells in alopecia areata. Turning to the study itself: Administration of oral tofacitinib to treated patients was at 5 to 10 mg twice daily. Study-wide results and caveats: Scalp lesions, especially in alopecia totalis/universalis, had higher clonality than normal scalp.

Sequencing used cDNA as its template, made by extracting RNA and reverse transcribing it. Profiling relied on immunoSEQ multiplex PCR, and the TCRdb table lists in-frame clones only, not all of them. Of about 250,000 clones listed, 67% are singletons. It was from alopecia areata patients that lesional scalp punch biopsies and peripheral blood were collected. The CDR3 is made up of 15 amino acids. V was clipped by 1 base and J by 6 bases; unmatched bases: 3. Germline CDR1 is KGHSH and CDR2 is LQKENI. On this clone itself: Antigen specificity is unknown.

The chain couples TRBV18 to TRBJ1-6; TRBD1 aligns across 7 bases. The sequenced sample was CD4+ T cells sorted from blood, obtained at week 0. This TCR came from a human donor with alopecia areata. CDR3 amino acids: CASSPLQGLNSPLHF. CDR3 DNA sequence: TGTGCCAGCTCACCACTACAGGGGCTTAATTCACCCCTCCACTTT.